This T cell receptor beta chain was sequenced for a study of blood T cells in healthy people across ages. This clonotype turned up a few times. Primers used in a second PCR of about 6 to 11 cycles were a sample-barcoded 5' primer and a J-beta primer mix. MiXCR, run by TCRdb on the 5' RACE reads, gives a single entry per CDR3 protein. This sample has some 730,000 distinct CDR3 sequences, with about 20% found just once. With V trimmed by 1 base and J by 5 bases, 9 bases remained unmatched. The germline V gene encodes CDR1 MGHDK and CDR2 SYGVNS. This CDR3 contains 16 residues. The origin of this receptor is a man aged 65 to 79 in good health. The chain is built from TRBV25-1 and TRBJ2-5; TRBD2 matches 8 bases. Source material: blood. This CDR3 reads CASSEFSGLDAETQYF. DNA of the CDR3: TGTGCCAGCAGTGAATTTTCGGGACTAGACGCGGAGACCCAGTACTTC.